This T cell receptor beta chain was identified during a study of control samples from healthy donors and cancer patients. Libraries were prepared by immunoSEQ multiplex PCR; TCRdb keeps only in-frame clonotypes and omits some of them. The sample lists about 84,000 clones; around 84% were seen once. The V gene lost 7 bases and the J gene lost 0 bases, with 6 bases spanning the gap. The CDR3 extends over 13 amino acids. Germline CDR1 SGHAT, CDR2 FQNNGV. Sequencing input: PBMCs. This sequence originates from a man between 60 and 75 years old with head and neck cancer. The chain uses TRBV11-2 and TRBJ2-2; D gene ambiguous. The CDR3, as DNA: TGTGCCAGCAAAAACGCGAACACCGGGGAGCTGTTTTTT. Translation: CASKNANTGELFF.